The sequence of this T cell receptor beta chain was determined in a study of shared clonotypes between healthy human individuals (dated by TCRdb to 2020 to 2021). Study-level background: Three men and a couple of women, aged 18 to 49 years, made up the cohort. To increase sequencing depth and limit assay-specific biases, different laboratories used diverse techniques to prepare libraries and sequence TCR repertoires. Per donor, leukapheresis produced somewhere between about 0.9 and 10 billion PBMCs. For each donor, CD4 naive and CD4 memory were each given three plates, CD8 naive was given two plates, and CD8 memory was given one plate. Blood TCR repertoires of roughly five healthy adults were deeply sequenced to estimate repertoire size and the extent of clonotype sharing between individuals. What the research found in general, with its limitations: The small number of donors limited the genetic and exposure-history diversity represented. Sharing across several donors was observed for approximately 5% of naive CD4, 3.5% of naive CD8, around 2.5% of memory CD4, and roughly 0.43% of memory CD8 clonotypes. Pairwise subsampling indicated that sequencing depth was expected to affect the degree of clonotype sharing among donors. Incomplete sequencing was indicated by rarefaction of sorted-subset datasets, despite the large sequencing depth. Compared with non-shared clonotypes, the clonotypes found in all four sorted-subset donors had higher generation probabilities. Estimated clonotype richness was generally larger for naive than for memory subsets. Only blood was sampled, and tissue TCR repertoires likely differ from those in blood.

CDR1 and CDR2 are drawn from the germline V gene: SQVTM, ANQGSEA. The CDR3, from cysteine to phenylalanine, totals 14 residues. Here the CDR3 DNA is all that survives: 42 bases in frame from base 1. The V and J ends are trimmed by 5 bases and 6 bases, leaving 17 bases between them. TCR CDR3 regions were amplified from genomic DNA by multiplex PCR using the deep immunoSEQ assay. Extracted genomic DNA from each cell subset was distributed evenly across all wells of several immunoSEQ 96-well plates, and each plate was treated as a replicate. For sorted subsets, each replicate PCR was loaded with about 200 ng genomic DNA, equivalent to 32,000 or so T cell genomes. Purified libraries were measured with a Qubit 3.0 fluorometer, size-checked on a Bioanalyzer 2100, and measured again with the KAPA Library Quantification kit. Every immunoSEQ 96-well plate was sequenced on a separate single-read 150-cycle Illumina NextSeq 550 flow cell. As for how the authors treated the data: Because the immunoSEQ output held only junctional sequences and lacked quality scores, the filtering could not match the filtering applied to full-length reads. To assign V/J genes and CDR3, sequences were annotated against IMGT germline references using PyIR, a Python wrapper for IgBLAST v1.9. Any read was removed if the V/J assignment was weak (E-value above 1e-6), the CDR3 was missing, or the read contained stop codons, out-of-frame junctions, or ambiguous translated residues. V3J clonotypes were defined as sequences sharing an identical inferred V gene, J gene, and CDR3 amino acid sequence. Percentage overlap between repertoires was computed as shared unique clonotypes divided by the size of the smaller repertoire. Repertoire richness was assessed with RTK rarefaction, the Chao1 estimator, and Recon v2.1 estimates of unobserved clonotypes. Generation probabilities for all TCRbeta clonotypes obtained by the gDNA method from a few donors were computed using OLGA. This is the immuneACCESS table as TCRdb keeps it, with only in-frame sequences that have V and J called. A part of the clones is gone; compared with another copy, unresolved V genes explain less than half, and the rest is unexplained. V and J calls and clone size are as listed in that table; D and trimming were resolved from the DNA. The sample data list 2,500,000 or so clones, and around 94% of these were observed just once. Of the sample, more than 0.12% falls within the top ten clones.

Healthy HIV-negative adults with no recently reported acute infections or vaccinations were included as donors. Every donor was a Caucasian adult residing in Nashville, Tennessee, USA. Magnetic negative selection was used to enrich CD4+ T cells, after which naive cells were positively selected on CD45RA and the negative fraction became the memory subset. Blood was collected by leukapheresis, and PBMCs were isolated by Ficoll-Histopaque density gradient centrifugation and then cryopreserved in liquid nitrogen vapor phase. Analytical flow cytometry was used to check the purity and quantity of every magnetically sorted T cell population. Each sorted fraction had its genomic DNA isolated and then quantified by UV absorbance on a Nanodrop 2000c. To note about this clone: The clone's antigen remains unknown. Base-call qualities are not available, and no considerably larger clone is one nucleotide away.

Specimen: naive CD4+ T cells sorted from blood. The cell subset or site tag for this specimen amounts to: CD45RA+ positively selected. The TCR originated in a man in his late teens or twenties in good health. The rearrangement joined TRBV29-1 to TRBJ2-1; the best D guess is TRBD1, with 5 bases matching. CDR3 reads: CSVRQTQAANEQFF. In nucleotides, the sequence is TGCAGCGTTAGACAGACTCAGGCGGCCAATGAGCAGTTCTTC.